The source of this T cell receptor (beta chain) is a study of shared clonotypes between healthy human individuals. This table comes from immunoSEQ multiplex PCR, and its TCRdb copy is limited to in-frame clones, with some not included. The sample holds millions of clones, just under 95% seen once. The CDR3 consists of 14 residues. Trimming shortened V by 3 bases and J by 3 bases, and 11 bases separated the two germline ends. In germline, CDR1 is MNHNS, CDR2 SASEGT. Of note for this clone: Its antigen is unidentified.

Naive CD8 cells were CD45RO-negative, positively selected for CCR7, excluding terminally differentiated effector memory CD45RA+ cells. Notes on the study in general: Sampling involved blood alone; tissue repertoires likely differ. Inspection by rarefaction showed sorted-subset sequencing to be incomplete despite large depth.

The clonotype was recovered from a man between 18 and 29 years old in good health. V usage is TRBV6-1 and J usage is TRBJ1-1; D is unclear. Material for sequencing was naive CD8+ T cells sorted from blood. The CDR3 reads CASSDPIWHTEAFF. CDR3 bases: TGTGCCAGCAGTGATCCGATCTGGCACACTGAAGCTTTCTTT.